The rows below give T cell receptor beta chains drawn from one sample of a study of blood T cell repertoires in COVID-19. Repertoires were generated with immunoSEQ multiplex PCR, while TCRdb's copy carries only in-frame clones and drops some. This table holds about 150,000 clones, 85% to 90% found once. Sequenced: peripheral blood. These receptors were obtained from a woman aged 80 or older with COVID-19, enrolled during active disease. Each CDR3 is given with its conserved first and last residue. Fields, in order: D gene, V gene, clone size, J gene, CDR3 DNA, CDR3 protein. D genes are given only for firm matches. Rows give clone size only sometimes, using once, few, many, or a class for an expanded clone.

>-|TRBV7-9|-|TRBJ2-7
TGTGCCAGCAGCCCTAGGACAGTTTCTTCCTACGAGCAGTACTTC
CASSPRTVSSYEQYF
>-|TRBV12-3/TRBV12-4|once|TRBJ1-2
TGTGCCAGCAGTTTTCCAGGGTCACGCTACACCTTC
CASSFPGSRYTF
>-|TRBV27|-|TRBJ1-1
TGTGCCAGCGCTTCCCACAGGGACACTGAAGCTTTCTTT
CASASHRDTEAFF
>-|TRBV19|-|TRBJ1-5
TGTGCCAGTAAGGACAACACGGCACAGCCCCAGCATTTT
CASKDNTAQPQHF
>TRBD1|TRBV29-1|-|TRBJ2-2
TGCAGCGTGGGACAGGGGGCGCTCCCCGGGGAGCTGTTTTTT
CSVGQGALPGELFF
>TRBD2|TRBV3-1/TRBV3-2|-|TRBJ2-7
TGTGCCAGCAGCCGACTAGCGGGAGGGGGTTCCTACGAGCAGTACTTC
CASSRLAGGGSYEQYF
>TRBD2|TRBV5-1|-|TRBJ2-1
TGCGCCAGCCGAGCCCTAGCGGGAGGGCCATTGAATGAGCAGTTCTTC
CASRALAGGPLNEQFF
>TRBD1|TRBV4-1|-|TRBJ1-5
TGCGCCAGCAGCCAAAGAACAGGGGCCAGTCAGCCCCAGCATTTT
CASSQRTGASQPQHF
>TRBD2|TRBV2|once|TRBJ2-1
TGTGCCAGCAGTGAGGTGCGTAAAGGGAGGGGTGAGCAGTTCTTC
CASSEVRKGRGEQFF
>-|TRBV28|-|TRBJ1-3
TGTGCCAGCAGTCGACAGAAAGGTTTCTCTGGAAACACCATATATTTT
CASSRQKGFSGNTIYF
>TRBD1|TRBV28|-|TRBJ1-3
TGTGCCAGCACGTTAAGGGGGCCTGGCAACACCATATATTTT
CASTLRGPGNTIYF
>-|TRBV5-1|-|TRBJ1-2
TGCGCCAGCAGCCCCGATGGGGCAGCGGGCTATGGCTACACCTTC
CASSPDGAAGYGYTF
>-|TRBV20-1|-|TRBJ2-1
TGCAGTGCTGAGGGCAATGAGCAGTTCTTC
CSAEGNEQFF
>TRBD2|TRBV28|-|TRBJ2-7
TGTGCCAGCAGTTTTCCGGGAGGGACCTACGAGCAGTACTTC
CASSFPGGTYEQYF
>-|TRBV2|-|TRBJ2-5
TGTGCCAGCAGTTTTACAGGGATAGGAGAGACCCAGTACTTC
CASSFTGIGETQYF
>-|TRBV27|-|TRBJ1-5
TGTGCCAGCAGTTTACCCGAGGGGCCCCAGCATTTT
CASSLPEGPQHF
>TRBD2|TRBV19|-|TRBJ2-1
TGTGCCAGTAGCGGACTAGCGGGAATTGGTGAGCAGTTCTTC
CASSGLAGIGEQFF
>-|TRBV28|-|TRBJ1-5
TGTGCCAGCAGCCCACGCCAGGACAATCAGCCCCAGCATTTT
CASSPRQDNQPQHF
>-|TRBV12-3/TRBV12-4|-|TRBJ2-4
TGTGCCAGCAGTTTTGTCGGAGGGGAGATTCAGTACTTC
CASSFVGGEIQYF
>-|TRBV9|-|TRBJ1-2
TGTGCCAGCAGCGTAGGAGCTGACTCCTATGGCTACACCTTC
CASSVGADSYGYTF
>-|TRBV6-2/TRBV6-3|-|TRBJ1-1
TGTGCCAGCAGCCGCGGGGCCCAAGCTTTCTTT
CASSRGAQAFF
>-|TRBV23-1|-|TRBJ1-1
TGCGCCAGCTTAGCCCATGAAGCTTTCTTT
CASLAHEAFF
>TRBD2|TRBV6-2/TRBV6-3|few|TRBJ2-7
TGTGCCAGCAGTTTAGCTAGCGGGATGGGTCAGTACTTC
CASSLASGMGQYF
>TRBD1|TRBV10-3|-|TRBJ2-7
TGTGCCACCATAGCCGGGACAGGGGCCTACGAGCAGTACTTC
CATIAGTGAYEQYF